This T cell receptor beta chain appears in the sequencing data of a study of OX40 agonist ivuxolimab in advanced cancers. Study as a whole: Those enrolled were 80% to 85% male, with a mean age of approximately 60 years and ages from 23 to 79. Three partial responders included one hepatocellular carcinoma patient and two cutaneous melanoma patients.

V was cut by 3 bases and J by 0 bases, with 19 bases left in between. The CDR3 runs 18 residues. Germline V gene lookup returns CDR1 SGHKS and CDR2 YYEKEE (reference sequence). Broader study findings: Doses of 0.1 to 3.0 mg/kg were accompanied by clonal expansion of CD4+ and CD8+ blood T cells by week 6. Certain nonresponders additionally had low normalized T-cell clonal expansion.

With regard to this clone: Its antigen is undetermined.

Libraries were prepared by immunoSEQ multiplex PCR; TCRdb keeps only in-frame clonotypes and omits some of them. Of over 95,000 clones listed, about 91% are singletons. This material consisted of CD4+ or CD8+ T cells sorted from blood, taken in a trial of the OX40 agonist ivuxolimab. This chain joins TRBV5-5 and TRBJ1-3, with D possibly matching TRBD1 (5 bases). The TCR comes from an adult with an advanced solid tumor such as melanoma, head and neck, liver or kidney cancer. In DNA form, the CDR3 reads TGTGCCAGCAGCTCCACTCCGACAGCCAGGAGCTCTGGAAACACCATATATTTT. It translates to CASSSTPTARSSGNTIYF.